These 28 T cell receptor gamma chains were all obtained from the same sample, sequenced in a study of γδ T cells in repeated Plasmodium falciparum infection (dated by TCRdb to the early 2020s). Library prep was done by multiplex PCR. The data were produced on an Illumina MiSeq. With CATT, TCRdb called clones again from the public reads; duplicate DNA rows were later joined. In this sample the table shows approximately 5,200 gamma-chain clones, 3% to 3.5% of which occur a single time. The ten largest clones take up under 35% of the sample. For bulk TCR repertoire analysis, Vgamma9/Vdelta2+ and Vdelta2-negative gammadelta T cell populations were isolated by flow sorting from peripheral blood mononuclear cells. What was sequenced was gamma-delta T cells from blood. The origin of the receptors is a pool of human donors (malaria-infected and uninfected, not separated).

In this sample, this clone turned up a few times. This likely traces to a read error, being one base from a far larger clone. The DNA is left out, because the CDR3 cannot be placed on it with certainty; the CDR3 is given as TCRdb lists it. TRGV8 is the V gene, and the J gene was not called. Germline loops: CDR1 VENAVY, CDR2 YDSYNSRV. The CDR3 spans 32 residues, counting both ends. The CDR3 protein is CATWDGDFIIRNSLAVEQHLLSQVSIGRIQHF.

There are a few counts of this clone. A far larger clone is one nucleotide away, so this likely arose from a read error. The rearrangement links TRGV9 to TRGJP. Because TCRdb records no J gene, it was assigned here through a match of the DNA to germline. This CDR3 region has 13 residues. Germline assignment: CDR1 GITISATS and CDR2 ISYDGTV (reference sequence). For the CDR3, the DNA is TGTGCCTTGTCGGAGTTGGGCAAAAAGATCAAGGTATTT. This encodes CALSELGKKIKVF.

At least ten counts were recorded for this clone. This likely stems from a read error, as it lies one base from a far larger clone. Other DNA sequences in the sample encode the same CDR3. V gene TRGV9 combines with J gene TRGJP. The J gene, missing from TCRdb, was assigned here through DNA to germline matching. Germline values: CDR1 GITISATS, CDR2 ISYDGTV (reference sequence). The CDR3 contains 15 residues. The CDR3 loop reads CALWEESLGKKIKVF. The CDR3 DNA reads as TGTGCCCTGTGGGAGGAGTCGTTGGGCAAAAAAATCAAGGTATTT.

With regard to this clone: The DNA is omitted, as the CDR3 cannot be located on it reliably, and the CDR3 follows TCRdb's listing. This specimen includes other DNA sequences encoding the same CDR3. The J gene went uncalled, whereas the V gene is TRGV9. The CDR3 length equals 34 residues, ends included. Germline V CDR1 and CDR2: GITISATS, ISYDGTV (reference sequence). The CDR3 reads CALWEAVTVAIIRNSLAVEQHLLSQVSIGRIQHF.

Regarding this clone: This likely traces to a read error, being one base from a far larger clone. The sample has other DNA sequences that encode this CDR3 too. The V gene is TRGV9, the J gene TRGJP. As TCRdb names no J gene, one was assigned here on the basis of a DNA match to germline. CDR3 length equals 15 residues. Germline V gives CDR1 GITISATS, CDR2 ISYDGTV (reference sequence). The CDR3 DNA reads TGTGCCTTGTGGTCGCAAGAATTGGGCAAAAAAATCAAGGTATTT. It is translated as CALWSQELGKKIKVF.

This CDR3 is CATWDRRTGWFKIF. The CDR3 region has the DNA TGTGCCACCTGGGACAGGCGGACTGGTTGGTTCAAGATATTT. The rearrangement links TRGV5 to TRGJP1. Since TCRdb gives no J gene, matching the DNA to germline was used here to assign it. V trimming: 0 bases; J trimming: 5 bases; junction bases outside the gene matches: 3. CDR3 length equals 14 residues. Germline CDR1 VINAFY, CDR2 YDVSNSKD.

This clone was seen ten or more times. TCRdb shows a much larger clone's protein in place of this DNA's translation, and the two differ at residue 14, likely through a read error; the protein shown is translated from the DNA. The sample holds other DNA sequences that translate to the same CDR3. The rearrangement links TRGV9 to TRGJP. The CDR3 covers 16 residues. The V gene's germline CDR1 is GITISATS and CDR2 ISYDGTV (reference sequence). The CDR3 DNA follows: TGTGCCTTGTGGGAGGTGCAGGAGTTGGGCAAAAAAATCAGGGTATTT. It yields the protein CALWEVQELGKKIRVF.

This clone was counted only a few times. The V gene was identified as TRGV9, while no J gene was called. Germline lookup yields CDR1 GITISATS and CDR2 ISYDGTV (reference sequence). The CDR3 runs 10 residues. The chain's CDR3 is CALWEVNVLF. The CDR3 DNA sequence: TGTGCCTTGTGGGAGGTGAACGTACTCTTT.

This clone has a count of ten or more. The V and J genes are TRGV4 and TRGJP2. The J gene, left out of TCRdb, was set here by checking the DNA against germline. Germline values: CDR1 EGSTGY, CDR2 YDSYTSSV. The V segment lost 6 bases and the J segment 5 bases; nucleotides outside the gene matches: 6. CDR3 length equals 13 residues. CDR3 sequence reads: CATWKRSDWIKTF. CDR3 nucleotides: TGTGCCACCTGGAAGCGGAGTGATTGGATCAAGACGTTT.

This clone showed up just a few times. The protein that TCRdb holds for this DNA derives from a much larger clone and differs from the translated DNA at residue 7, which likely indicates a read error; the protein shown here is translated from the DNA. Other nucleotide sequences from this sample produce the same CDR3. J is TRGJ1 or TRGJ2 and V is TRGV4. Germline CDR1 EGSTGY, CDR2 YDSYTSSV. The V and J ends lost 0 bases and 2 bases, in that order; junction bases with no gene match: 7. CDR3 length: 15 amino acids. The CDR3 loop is CATWDGSGDYYKKLF. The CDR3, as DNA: TGTGCCACCTGGGATGGGTCAGGGGATTATTATAAGAAACTCTTT.

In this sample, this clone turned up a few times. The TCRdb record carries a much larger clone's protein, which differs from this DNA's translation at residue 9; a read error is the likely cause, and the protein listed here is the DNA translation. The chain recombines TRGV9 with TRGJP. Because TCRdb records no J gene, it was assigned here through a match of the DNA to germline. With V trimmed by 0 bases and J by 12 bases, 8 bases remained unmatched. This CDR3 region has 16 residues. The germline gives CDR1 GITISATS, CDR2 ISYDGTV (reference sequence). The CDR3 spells CALWEVLMAGKKIKVF. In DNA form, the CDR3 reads TGTGCCTTGTGGGAGGTGCTTATGGCGGGCAAAAAAATCAAGGTATTT.

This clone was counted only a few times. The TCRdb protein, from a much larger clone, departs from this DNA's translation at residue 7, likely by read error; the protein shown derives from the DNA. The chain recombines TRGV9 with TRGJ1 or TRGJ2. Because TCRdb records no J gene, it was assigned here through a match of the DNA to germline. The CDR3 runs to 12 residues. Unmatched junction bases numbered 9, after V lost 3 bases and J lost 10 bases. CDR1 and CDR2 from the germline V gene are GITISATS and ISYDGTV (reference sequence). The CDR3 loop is CALWETPRKKLF. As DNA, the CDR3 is TGTGCCTTGTGGGAGACGCCTCGGAAGAAACTCTTT.

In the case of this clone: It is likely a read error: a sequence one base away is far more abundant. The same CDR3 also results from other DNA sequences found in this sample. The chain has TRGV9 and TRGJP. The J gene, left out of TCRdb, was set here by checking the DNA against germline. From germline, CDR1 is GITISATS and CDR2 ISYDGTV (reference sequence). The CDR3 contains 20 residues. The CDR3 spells CALWEVVSKDRELGKKIKVF. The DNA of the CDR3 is TGTGCCCTGTGGGAGGTCGTCTCAAAAGATCGAGAGTTGGGCAAAAAAATCAAGGTATTT.

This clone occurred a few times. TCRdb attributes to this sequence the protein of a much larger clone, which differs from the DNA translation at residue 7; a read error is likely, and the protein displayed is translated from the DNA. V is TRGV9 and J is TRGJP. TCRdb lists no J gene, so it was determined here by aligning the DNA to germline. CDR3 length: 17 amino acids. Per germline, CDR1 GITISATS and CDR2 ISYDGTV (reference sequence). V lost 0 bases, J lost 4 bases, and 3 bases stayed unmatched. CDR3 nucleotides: TGTGCCTTGTGGGAGGTGTCACAAGAGTTGGGCAAAAAAATCAAGGTATTT. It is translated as CALWEVSQELGKKIKVF.

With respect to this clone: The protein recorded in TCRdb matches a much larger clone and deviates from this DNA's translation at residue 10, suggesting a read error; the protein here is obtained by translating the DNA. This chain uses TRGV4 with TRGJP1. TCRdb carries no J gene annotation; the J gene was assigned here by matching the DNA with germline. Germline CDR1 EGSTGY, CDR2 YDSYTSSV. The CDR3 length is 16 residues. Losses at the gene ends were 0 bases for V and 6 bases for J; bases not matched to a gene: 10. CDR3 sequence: CATWDGFHHSGWFKIF. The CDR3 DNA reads TGTGCCACCTGGGATGGGTTCCATCACTCTGGTTGGTTCAAGATATTT.

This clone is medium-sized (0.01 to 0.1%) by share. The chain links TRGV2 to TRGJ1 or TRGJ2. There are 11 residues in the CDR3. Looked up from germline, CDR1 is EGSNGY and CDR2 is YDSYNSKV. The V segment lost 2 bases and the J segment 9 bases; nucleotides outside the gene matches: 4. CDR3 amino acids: CATWDEFKKLF. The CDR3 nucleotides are TGTGCCACCTGGGACGAGTTTAAGAAACTCTTT.

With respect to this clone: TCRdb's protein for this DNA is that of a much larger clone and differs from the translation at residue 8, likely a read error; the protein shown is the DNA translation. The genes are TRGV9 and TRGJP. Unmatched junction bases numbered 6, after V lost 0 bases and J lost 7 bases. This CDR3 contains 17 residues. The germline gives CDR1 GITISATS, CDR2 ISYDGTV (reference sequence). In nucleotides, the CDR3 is TGTGCCTTGTGGGAGGTGCGTTCGGAGTTGGGCAAAAAAATCAAGGTATTT. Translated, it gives CALWEVRSELGKKIKVF.

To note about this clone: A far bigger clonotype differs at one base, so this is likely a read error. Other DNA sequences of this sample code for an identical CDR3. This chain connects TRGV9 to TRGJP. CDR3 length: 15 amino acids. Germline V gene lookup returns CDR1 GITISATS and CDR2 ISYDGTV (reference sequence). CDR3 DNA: TGTGCCTTGTGGTCGCAAGAGTTGGGCAAAAAGATCAAGGTATTT. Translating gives CALWSQELGKKIKVF.

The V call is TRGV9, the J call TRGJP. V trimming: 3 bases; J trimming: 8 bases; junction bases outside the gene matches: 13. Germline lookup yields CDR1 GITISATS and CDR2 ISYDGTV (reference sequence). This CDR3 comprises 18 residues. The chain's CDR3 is CALWETGRPQLGKKIKVF. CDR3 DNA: TGTGCCTTGTGGGAGACCGGACGGCCCCAGTTGGGCAAAAAAATCAAGGTATTT.

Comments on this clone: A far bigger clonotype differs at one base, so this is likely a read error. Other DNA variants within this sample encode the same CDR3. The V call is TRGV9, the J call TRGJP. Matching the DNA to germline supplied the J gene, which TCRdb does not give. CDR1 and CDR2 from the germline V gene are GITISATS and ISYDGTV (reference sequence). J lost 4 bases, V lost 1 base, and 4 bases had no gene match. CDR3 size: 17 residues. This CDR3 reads CALWEVQQELGKKIKVF. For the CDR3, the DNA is TGTGCCTTGTGGGAGGTCCAACAAGAGTTGGGCAAAAAAATCAAGGTATTT.

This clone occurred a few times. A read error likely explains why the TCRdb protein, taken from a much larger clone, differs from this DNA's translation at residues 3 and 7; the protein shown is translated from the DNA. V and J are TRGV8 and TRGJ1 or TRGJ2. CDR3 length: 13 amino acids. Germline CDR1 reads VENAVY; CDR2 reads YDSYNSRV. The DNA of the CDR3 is TGTGCCCCCTGGGAATACGTTACGCAGGGGAAACTCTTT. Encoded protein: CAPWEYVTQGKLF.

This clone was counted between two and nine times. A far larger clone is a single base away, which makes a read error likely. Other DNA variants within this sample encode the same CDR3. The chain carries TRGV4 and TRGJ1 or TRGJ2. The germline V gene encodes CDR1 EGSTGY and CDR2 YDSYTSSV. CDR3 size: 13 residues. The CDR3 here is CATWDGIVNKKLF. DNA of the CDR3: TGTGCTACCTGGGACGGGATTGTGAATAAGAAACTCTTT.

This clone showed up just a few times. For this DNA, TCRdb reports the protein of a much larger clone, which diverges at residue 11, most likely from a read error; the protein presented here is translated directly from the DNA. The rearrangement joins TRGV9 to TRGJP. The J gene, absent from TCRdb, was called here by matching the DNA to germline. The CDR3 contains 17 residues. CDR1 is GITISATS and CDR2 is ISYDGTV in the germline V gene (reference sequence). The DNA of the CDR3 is TGTGCCTTGTGGGAGGTGCACGCGGAGTTGCGCAAAAAAATCAAGGTATTT. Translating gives CALWEVHAELRKKIKVF.

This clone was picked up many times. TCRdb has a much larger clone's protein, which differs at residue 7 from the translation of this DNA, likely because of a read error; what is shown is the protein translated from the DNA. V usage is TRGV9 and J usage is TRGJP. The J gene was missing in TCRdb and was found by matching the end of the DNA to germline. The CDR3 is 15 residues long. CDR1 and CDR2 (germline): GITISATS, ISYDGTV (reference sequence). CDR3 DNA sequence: TGTGCCTTGTGGGAACAAGGGTTGGGCAAAAAAATCAAGGTATTT. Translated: CALWEQGLGKKIKVF.

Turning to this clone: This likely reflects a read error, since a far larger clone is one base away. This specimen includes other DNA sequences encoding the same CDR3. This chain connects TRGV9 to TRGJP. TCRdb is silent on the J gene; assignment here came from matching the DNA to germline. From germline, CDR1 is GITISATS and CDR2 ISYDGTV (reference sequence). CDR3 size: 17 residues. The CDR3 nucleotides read TGTGCCCTGTGGGAGGGAGAACAAGAGTTGGGCAAAAAAATCAAGGTATTT. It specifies CALWEGEQELGKKIKVF.

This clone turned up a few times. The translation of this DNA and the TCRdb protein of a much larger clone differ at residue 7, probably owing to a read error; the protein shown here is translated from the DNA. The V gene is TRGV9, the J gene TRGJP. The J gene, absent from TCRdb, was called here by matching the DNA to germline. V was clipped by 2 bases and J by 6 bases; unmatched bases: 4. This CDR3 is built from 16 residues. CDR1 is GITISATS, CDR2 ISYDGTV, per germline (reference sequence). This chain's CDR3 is CALWEGAELGKKIKVF. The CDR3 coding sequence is TGTGCCTTGTGGGAGGGCGCAGAGTTGGGCAAAAAAATCAAGGTATTT.

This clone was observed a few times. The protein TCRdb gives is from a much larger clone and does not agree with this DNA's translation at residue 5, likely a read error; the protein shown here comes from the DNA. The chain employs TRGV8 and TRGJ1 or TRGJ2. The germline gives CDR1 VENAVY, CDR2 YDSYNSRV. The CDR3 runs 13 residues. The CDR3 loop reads CATWYRRRYKKLF. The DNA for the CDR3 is TGTGCCACCTGGTATAGGCGGAGGTATAAGAAACTCTTT.

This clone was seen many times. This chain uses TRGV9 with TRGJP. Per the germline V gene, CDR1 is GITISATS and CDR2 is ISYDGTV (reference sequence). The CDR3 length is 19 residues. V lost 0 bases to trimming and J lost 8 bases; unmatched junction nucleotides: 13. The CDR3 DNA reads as TGTGCCTTGTGGGAGGTGACAAAGGATCAGAAGTTGGGCAAAAAAATCAAGGTATTT. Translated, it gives CALWEVTKDQKLGKKIKVF.